This section outlines one TCR beta chain sequence together with its context. Time point meaning: blood from clinic visit 5 months post-surgery; TSC patient then seizure free. Surgery cases with the highest brain T cell transcript signatures were chosen for sequencing. This sample was included in a study of brain T cells in children with intractable seizures. Using immunoSEQ multiplex PCR, the repertoire was profiled, and TCRdb retains in-frame clones only, with some absent. The sample has about 350,000 clones; 93% are singletons. V was pared by 5 bases and J by 5 bases, with 18 bases between. CDR3 length: 16 residues. CDR1 SGHVS and CDR2 FNYEAQ come from the germline V gene.

The rearrangement joins TRBV7-6 to TRBJ2-2; a weak D match, TRBD2 (6 bases). The source is a boy under two years old with tuberous sclerosis and intractable seizures. Sample: peripheral blood, taken approximately 5 months after surgery. DNA of the CDR3: TGTGCCAGCAGCCGACCGCGGGACGGAGGGACCGGGGAGCTGTTTTTT. This codes for CASSRPRDGGTGELFF.